This TCR beta chain was identified in a study of identical twins. Study results and limitations: Interpretation of the results relied on cross-sectional statistical analysis and not on following the same donors. Reduced insertions were recorded for abundant cord blood beta clonotypes, with no such pattern in memory repertoires. Models underestimated how often monozygotic twins shared out-of-frame TCR alpha.

TCRdb reprocessed the 5' RACE reads via MiXCR and lists one record per CDR3 protein. In the table there are 300,000 or so distinct CDR3 sequences, roughly 9% of which are singletons. Worth noting for this clonotype: Its antigen is unknown. An end of the junction does not agree with germline; a read error may underlie this.

The CDR3 length is 14 residues. Germline CDR1 and CDR2: LGHNA and YNFKEQ. These records were also assigned to another study, of yellow fever vaccine responses in identical twins. That study reports: Twins' vaccine T cell responses were reported to seem partly convergent and partly personalized.

This clonotype was sampled from a woman between 18 and 29 years old in good health. The V call is TRBV4-2, the J call TRBJ2-7, with 9 positions matching TRBD1. Sequencing was performed on CD8+ T cells sorted from blood. The CDR3 reads CASSPRTGVYELYF. In DNA form, the CDR3 reads TGTGCCAGCAGCCCGAGGACAGGGGTCTACGAGCTGTACTTC.